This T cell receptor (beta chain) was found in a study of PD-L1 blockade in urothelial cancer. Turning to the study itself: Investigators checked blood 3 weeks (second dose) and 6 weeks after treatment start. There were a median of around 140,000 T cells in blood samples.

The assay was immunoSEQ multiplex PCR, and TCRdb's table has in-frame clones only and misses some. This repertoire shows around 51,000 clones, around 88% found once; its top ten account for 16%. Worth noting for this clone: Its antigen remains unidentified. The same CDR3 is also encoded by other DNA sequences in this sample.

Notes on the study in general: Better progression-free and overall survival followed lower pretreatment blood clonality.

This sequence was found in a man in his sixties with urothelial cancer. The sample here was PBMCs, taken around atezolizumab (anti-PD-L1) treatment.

In DNA, the CDR3 is TGTGCCAGCAGCGTTAGCGGGTCCTCGTACAATGAGCAGTTCTTC. This codes for CASSVSGSSYNEQFF. The rearrangement links TRBV9 to TRBJ2-1, with 7 positions matching TRBD2. The germline gives CDR1 SGDLS, CDR2 YYNGEE. After removal of 2 bases from V and 4 bases from J, the junction contained 6 bases not matched to a gene. The CDR3 length is 15 residues.